This T cell receptor (beta chain) was obtained from a study of shared clonotypes between healthy human individuals. An approximately 200 ng quantity of DNA, 29,000 or so T cell genomes, went into the sorted-subset replicate PCRs. TCRdb's copy holds only in-frame clones and misses some; the assay was immunoSEQ multiplex PCR. The table has about 2 million clones, less than 95% seen once. This CDR3 spans 15 amino acids. V shed 1 base and J shed 3 bases, with 9 bases lying between them. Germline V CDR1 and CDR2: SGHTA, FQGTGA. Naive CD8 cells comprised CD45RO-negative, CCR7-positively selected cells, excluding terminally differentiated effector memory CD45RA+ cells.

This receptor was identified in a man aged 18 to 30 in good health. The sequenced sample consisted of naive CD8+ T cells sorted from blood. This chain connects TRBV7-3 to TRBJ2-2; D not certain. This CDR3 reads CASSLNLVDTGELFF. CDR3 coding DNA: TGTGCCAGCAGCTTAAACCTCGTAGACACCGGGGAGCTGTTTTTT.